The 21 T cell receptor beta chains in this list originate from one sample, sequenced in a study of blood T cell repertoires in COVID-19. Assay used: immunoSEQ multiplex PCR; TCRdb lists only in-frame clones, some missing. The repertoire holds 300,000 or so clones, with under 90% as singletons. The sample comprised peripheral blood. The origin of the receptors is a woman in her twenties or thirties with COVID-19, enrolled during active disease.

This clone was seen once. The rearrangement links TRBV5-4 to TRBJ2-1; tentatively, D is TRBD1 (5 bases). Germline CDR1 SGHNT, CDR2 YYREEE (reference sequence). V was shortened by 5 bases and J by 6 bases, with 12 bases between the two germline ends. The length of the CDR3 is 13 residues. The CDR3 DNA follows: TGTGCCAGCAGTCACGACAGAGGCAATGAGCAGTTCTTC. This sequence encodes CASSHDRGNEQFF.

The chain has TRBV11-2 and TRBJ1-5; D may be TRBD1 (5 bases). V lost 0 bases to trimming and J lost 7 bases, with 7 bases between them. Germline CDR1 is SGHAT and CDR2 is FQNNGV. The length of the CDR3 is 13 residues. The CDR3 spells CASSLDWGQPQHF. The CDR3 DNA is TGTGCCAGCAGCTTAGATTGGGGCCAGCCCCAGCATTTT. Complete variable domain (other parts from reference TRBV11-2 and TRBJ1-5): EAGVAQSPRYKIIEKRQSVAFWCNPISGHATLYWYQQILGQGPKLLIQFQNNGVVDDSQLPKDRFSAERLKGVDSTLKIQPAKLEDSAVYLCASSLDWGQPQHFGDGTRLSIL.

The gene calls are TRBV3-1 (or the pseudogene TRBV3-2) and TRBJ2-7; D may be TRBD1 (5 bases). Trimming pared 1 base from V and 7 bases from J, leaving 14 bases between. Germline CDR1 LGHDT, CDR2 YNNKEL (reference sequence). The CDR3 totals 14 residues. The CDR3 sequence: CASSQVSVAGEQYF. CDR3 DNA sequence: TGTGCCAGCAGCCAAGTATCAGTAGCAGGGGAGCAGTACTTC.

The chain uses TRBV6-1 and TRBJ2-6; D remains ambiguous. Germline V gives CDR1 MNHNS, CDR2 SASEGT. The length of the CDR3 is 16 residues. Deletions cut 2 bases from V and 1 base from J, with 9 bases between. The CDR3 loop reads CASSESVLSGANVLTF. The CDR3, as DNA: TGTGCCAGCAGTGAATCGGTCCTTTCTGGGGCCAACGTCCTGACTTTC.

The genes are TRBV7-9 and TRBJ1-3; D is perhaps TRBD1 (6 bases). From germline, CDR1 is SEHNR and CDR2 FQNEAQ (reference sequence). The CDR3 is 14 amino acids. The germline V and J ends were trimmed by 2 bases and 6 bases, with 11 bases remaining between them. The CDR3 nucleotides read TGTGCCAGCAGCTTAACACAGGGTGTAAACACCATATATTTT. This encodes CASSLTQGVNTIYF.

The gene calls are TRBV5-4 and TRBJ2-2, with no clear D. There are 15 residues in the CDR3. Germline CDR1 and CDR2: SGHNT and YYREEE (reference sequence). V lost 2 bases and J 4 bases, leaving 12 bases between the germline ends. CDR3 sequence reads: CASSLSALSTGELFF. The DNA for the CDR3 is TGTGCCAGCAGCTTAAGTGCGCTATCCACCGGGGAGCTGTTTTTT.

The CDR3, as DNA: TGTGCCACCAGTGACTTTAATGAGCAGTTCTTC. Amino acid sequence: CATSDFNEQFF. The genes are TRBV24-1 and TRBJ2-1, with D unclear. Germline lookup yields CDR1 KGHDR and CDR2 SFDVKD. The V gene lost 4 bases and the J gene lost 7 bases, with 4 bases spanning the gap. The CDR3 spans 11 residues.

The DNA for the CDR3 is TGTGCCAGCGTCGCGGTTGGCACTGAAGCTTTCTTT. Amino acid sequence: CASVAVGTEAFF. The V and J genes are TRBV27 and TRBJ1-1; D gene unclear. Germline V gives CDR1 MNHEY, CDR2 SMNVEV (reference sequence). V gave up 8 bases and J gave up 4 bases, with 11 bases separating them. This CDR3 is built from 12 residues.

This clone was seen a single time. The rearrangement links TRBV6-5 to TRBJ1-3; D remains unclear. In germline, CDR1 is MNHEY, CDR2 SVGAGI. The CDR3 is 15 amino acids. V gave up 7 bases and J gave up 0 bases, with 13 bases separating them. CDR3 residues: CASISQPGSGNTIYF. The CDR3 coding sequence is TGTGCCAGCATTTCACAGCCTGGCTCTGGAAACACCATATATTTT.

The chain couples TRBV3-1 (or the pseudogene TRBV3-2) to TRBJ1-2; no definite D call. The germline CDR1 and CDR2 sequences are LGHDT and YNNKEL (reference sequence). The ends were cut back, 0 bases at V and 4 bases at J, with 6 bases in the middle. CDR3 length: 13 amino acids. CDR3 coding DNA: TGTGCCAGCAGCCAAGACAGTTTCTATGGCTACACCTTC. Encoded protein: CASSQDSFYGYTF.

J is TRBJ1-1 and V is TRBV27; 9 nucleotides agree with TRBD1. The CDR3 is 15 amino acids. The ends lost 3 bases at V and 0 bases at J; junction bases unmatched: 2. CDR1 is MNHEY and CDR2 is SMNVEV in the germline V gene (reference sequence). CDR3 sequence reads: CASSLTGGMNTEAFF. The CDR3 DNA sequence: TGTGCCAGCAGTTTGACAGGGGGAATGAACACTGAAGCTTTCTTT.

This chain joins TRBV14 and TRBJ1-1; 10 bases match TRBD1. V lost 5 bases and J lost 5; bases outside the gene matches: 5. The CDR3 is 14 residues long. Germline loops: CDR1 SGHDN, CDR2 FVKESK. The CDR3 nucleotides are TGTGCCAGCAGCTACGACAGGGGGCAAACTGAAGCTTTCTTT. Its protein is CASSYDRGQTEAFF. The full variable domain, its missing parts supplied by reference TRBV14 and TRBJ1-1, is EAGVTQFPSHSVIEKGQTVTLRCDPISGHDNLYWYRRVMGKEIKFLLHFVKESKQDESGMPNNRFLAERTGGTYSTLKVQPAELEDSGVYFCASSYDRGQTEAFFGQGTRLTVV.

The chain has TRBV7-8 and TRBJ2-1; 12 bases fit TRBD2. This CDR3 spans 14 amino acids. V lost 5 bases, J lost 5 bases, and 1 base stayed unmatched. Per the germline V gene, CDR1 is SGHVS and CDR2 is FQNEAQ. The CDR3 sequence is CASSGLAGNNEQFF. The DNA for the CDR3 is TGTGCCAGCAGCGGACTAGCGGGAAACAATGAGCAGTTCTTC.

V is TRBV5-1 and J is TRBJ2-2, with 7 bases lining up with TRBD1. This CDR3 spans 16 amino acids. Trimming removed 4 bases from V and 3 bases from J; junction bases left unmatched: 9. The germline CDR1 and CDR2 sequences are SGHRS and YFSETQ. In DNA form, the CDR3 reads TGCGCCAGCAGCGCCGGACAGGAGCATTACACCGGGGAGCTGTTTTTT. This encodes CASSAGQEHYTGELFF.

The chain combines TRBV20-1 with TRBJ2-7; TRBD1 matches 9 bases. V lost 3 bases, J lost 5 bases, and 11 bases stayed unmatched. Germline V gives CDR1 DFQATT, CDR2 SNEGSKA (reference sequence). CDR3 length equals 15 residues. The DNA for the CDR3 is TGCAGTGCTAGTGGGGGGACAGGGTATAGCGACGAGCAGTACTTC. Translation gives CSASGGTGYSDEQYF.

This sequence joins TRBV10-1 and TRBJ2-7; no reliable D call. Looked up from germline, CDR1 is WNHNN and CDR2 is SYGVQD (reference sequence). V gave up 7 bases and J gave up 0 bases, with 16 bases separating them. This CDR3 is 15 amino acids long. CDR3 DNA: TGCGCCAGCAAGCGAGCCAGAGTTAACTCCTACGAGCAGTACTTC. Its protein is CASKRARVNSYEQYF.

This chain connects TRBV27 to TRBJ1-1; TRBD1 might be the D (5 bases). The CDR3 has 14 amino acids. V dropped 1 base and J dropped 1 base, with 7 bases sitting between them. CDR1 and CDR2 from the germline V gene are MNHEY and SMNVEV (reference sequence). The CDR3 region has the DNA TGTGCCAGCAGTTTATTCGGACAGAACACTGAAGCTTTCTTT. Its protein is CASSLFGQNTEAFF.

The chain employs TRBV18 and TRBJ2-1; D is ambiguous. V lost 3 bases, J lost 8 bases, and 8 bases lay in between. Germline CDR1 is KGHSH and CDR2 is LQKENI. The CDR3 runs to 12 residues. The CDR3 bases are TGTGCCAGCTCACCCGGTCTGTATGAGCAGTTCTTC. This translates into CASSPGLYEQFF.

The CDR3 nucleotides read TGTGCCAGCAGCGTAGCTCCTGACACCCAATTAAAAGCTTTCTTT. Translation: CASSVAPDTQLKAFF. The chain has TRBV9 and TRBJ1-1; no clear D. Trimming stripped 0 bases from V and 9 bases from J, with 18 bases between. The CDR3 is 15 amino acids. Germline assignment: CDR1 SGDLS and CDR2 YYNGEE.

V is TRBV19 and J is TRBJ2-1; 8 bases are a match to TRBD2. The CDR3 consists of 16 residues. Germline CDR1 reads LNHDA; CDR2 reads SQIVND (reference sequence). J lost 5 bases, V lost 4 bases, and 10 bases had no gene match. This CDR3 reads CASSTPGAGENNEQFF. For the CDR3, the DNA is TGTGCCAGTAGTACCCCAGGAGCGGGAGAGAACAATGAGCAGTTCTTC.

The chain is built from TRBV30 and TRBJ1-3; maybe TRBD1 (5 bases). Germline lookup yields CDR1 GTSNPN and CDR2 SVGIG (reference sequence). CDR3 length equals 14 residues. V lost 3 bases, J lost 3 bases, and 12 bases lay in between. The CDR3 DNA sequence: TGTGCCTGGAGCCCCGGGGGTCTTGGAAACACCATATATTTT. Translating gives CAWSPGGLGNTIYF.